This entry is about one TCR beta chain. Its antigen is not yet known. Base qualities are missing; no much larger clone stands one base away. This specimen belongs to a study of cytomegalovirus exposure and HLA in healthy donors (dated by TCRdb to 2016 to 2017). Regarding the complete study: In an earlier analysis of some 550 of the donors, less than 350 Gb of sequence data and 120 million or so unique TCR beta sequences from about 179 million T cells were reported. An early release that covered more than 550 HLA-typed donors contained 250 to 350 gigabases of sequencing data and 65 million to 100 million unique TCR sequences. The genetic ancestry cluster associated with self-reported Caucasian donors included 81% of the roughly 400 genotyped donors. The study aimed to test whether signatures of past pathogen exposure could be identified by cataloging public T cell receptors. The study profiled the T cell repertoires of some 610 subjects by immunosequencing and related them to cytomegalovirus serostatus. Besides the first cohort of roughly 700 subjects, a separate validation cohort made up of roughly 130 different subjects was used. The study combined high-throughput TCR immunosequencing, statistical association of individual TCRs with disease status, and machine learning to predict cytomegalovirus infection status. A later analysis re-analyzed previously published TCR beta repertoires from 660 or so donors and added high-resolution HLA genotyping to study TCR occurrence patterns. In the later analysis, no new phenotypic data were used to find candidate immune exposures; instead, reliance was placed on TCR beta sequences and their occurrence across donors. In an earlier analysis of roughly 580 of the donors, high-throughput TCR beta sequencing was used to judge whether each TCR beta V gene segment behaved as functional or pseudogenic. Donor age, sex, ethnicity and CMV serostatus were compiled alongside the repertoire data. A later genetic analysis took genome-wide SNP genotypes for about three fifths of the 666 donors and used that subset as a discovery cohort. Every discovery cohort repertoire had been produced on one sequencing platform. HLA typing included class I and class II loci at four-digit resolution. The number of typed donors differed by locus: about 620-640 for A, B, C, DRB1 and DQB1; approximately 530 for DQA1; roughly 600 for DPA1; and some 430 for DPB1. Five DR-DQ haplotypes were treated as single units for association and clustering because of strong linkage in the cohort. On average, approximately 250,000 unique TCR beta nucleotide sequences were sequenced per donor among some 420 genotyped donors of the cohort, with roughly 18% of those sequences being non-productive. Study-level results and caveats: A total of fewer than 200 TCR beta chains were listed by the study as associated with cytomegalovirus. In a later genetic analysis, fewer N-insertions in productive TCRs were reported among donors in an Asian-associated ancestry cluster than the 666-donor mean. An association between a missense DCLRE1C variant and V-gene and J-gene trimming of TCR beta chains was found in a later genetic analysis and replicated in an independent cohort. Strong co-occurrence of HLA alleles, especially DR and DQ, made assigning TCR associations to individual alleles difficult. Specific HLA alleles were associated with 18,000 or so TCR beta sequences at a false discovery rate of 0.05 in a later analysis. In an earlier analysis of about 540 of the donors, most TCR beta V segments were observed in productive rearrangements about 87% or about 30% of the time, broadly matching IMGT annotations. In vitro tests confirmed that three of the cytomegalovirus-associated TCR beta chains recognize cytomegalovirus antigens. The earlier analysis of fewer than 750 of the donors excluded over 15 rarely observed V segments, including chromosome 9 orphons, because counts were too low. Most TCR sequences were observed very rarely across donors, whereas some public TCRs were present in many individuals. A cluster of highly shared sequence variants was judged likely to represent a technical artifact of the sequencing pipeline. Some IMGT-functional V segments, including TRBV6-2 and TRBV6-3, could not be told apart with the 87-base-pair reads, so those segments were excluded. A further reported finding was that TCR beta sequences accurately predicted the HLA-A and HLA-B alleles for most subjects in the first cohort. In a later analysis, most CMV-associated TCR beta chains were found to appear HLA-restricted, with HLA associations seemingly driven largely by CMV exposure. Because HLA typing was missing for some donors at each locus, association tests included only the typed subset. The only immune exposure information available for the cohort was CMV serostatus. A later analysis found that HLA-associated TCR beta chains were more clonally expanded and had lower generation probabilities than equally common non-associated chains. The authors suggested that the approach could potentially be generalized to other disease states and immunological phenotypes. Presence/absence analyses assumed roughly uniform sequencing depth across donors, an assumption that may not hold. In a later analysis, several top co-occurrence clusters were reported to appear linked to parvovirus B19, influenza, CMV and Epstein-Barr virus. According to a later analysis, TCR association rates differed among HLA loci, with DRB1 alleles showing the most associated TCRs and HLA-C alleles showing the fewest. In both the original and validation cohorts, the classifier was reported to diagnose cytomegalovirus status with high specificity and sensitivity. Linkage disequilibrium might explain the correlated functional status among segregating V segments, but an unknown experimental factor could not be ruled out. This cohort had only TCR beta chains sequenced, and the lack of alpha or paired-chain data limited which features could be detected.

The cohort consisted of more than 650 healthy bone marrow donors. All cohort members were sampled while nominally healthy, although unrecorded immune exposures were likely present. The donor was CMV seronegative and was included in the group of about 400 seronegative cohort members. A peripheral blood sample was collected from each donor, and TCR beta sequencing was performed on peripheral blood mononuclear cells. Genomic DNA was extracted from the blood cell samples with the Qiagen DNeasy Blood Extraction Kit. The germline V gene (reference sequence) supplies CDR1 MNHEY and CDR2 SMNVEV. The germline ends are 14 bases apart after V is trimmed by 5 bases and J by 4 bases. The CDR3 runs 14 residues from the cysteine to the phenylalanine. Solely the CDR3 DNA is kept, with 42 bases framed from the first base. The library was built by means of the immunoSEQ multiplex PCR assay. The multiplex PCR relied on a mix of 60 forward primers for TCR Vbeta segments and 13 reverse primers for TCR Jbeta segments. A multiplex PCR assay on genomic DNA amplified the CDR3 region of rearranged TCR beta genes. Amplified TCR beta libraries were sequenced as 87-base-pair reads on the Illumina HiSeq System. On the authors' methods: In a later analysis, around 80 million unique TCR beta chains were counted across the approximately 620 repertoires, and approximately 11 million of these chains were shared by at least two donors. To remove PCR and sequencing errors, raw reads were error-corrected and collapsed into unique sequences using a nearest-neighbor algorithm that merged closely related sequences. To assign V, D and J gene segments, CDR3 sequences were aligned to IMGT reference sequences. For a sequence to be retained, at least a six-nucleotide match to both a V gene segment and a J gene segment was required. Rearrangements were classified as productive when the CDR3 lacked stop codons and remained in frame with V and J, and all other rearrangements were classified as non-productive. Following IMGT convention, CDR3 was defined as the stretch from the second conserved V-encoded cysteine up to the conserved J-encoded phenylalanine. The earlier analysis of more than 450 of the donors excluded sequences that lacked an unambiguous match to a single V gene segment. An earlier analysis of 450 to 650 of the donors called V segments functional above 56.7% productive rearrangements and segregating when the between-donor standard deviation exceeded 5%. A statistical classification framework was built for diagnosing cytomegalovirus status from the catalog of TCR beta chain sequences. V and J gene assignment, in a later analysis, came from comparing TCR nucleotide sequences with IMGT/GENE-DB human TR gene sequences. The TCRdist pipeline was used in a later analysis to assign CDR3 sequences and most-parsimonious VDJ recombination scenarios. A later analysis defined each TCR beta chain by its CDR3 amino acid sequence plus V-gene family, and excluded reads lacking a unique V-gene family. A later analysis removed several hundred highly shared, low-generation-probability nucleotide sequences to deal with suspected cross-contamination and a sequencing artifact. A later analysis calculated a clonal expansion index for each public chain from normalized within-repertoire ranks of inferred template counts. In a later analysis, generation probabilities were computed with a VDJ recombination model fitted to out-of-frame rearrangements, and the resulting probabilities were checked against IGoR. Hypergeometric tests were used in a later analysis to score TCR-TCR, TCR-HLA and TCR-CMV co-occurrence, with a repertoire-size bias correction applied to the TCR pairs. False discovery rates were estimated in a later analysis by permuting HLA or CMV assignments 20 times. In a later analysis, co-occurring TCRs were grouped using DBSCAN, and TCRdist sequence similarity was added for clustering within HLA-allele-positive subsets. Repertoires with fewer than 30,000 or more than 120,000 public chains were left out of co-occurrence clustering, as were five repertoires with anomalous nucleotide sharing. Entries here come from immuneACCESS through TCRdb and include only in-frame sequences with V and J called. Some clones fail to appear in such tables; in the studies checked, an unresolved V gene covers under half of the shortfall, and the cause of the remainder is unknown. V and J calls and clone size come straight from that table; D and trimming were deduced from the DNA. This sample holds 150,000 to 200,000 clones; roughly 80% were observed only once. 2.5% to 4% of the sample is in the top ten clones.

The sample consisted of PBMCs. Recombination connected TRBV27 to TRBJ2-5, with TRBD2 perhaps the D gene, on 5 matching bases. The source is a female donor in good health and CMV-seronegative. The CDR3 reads CASSALGGRETQYF. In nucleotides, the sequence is TGTGCCAGCAGTGCCCTAGGAGGCCGAGAGACCCAGTACTTC.